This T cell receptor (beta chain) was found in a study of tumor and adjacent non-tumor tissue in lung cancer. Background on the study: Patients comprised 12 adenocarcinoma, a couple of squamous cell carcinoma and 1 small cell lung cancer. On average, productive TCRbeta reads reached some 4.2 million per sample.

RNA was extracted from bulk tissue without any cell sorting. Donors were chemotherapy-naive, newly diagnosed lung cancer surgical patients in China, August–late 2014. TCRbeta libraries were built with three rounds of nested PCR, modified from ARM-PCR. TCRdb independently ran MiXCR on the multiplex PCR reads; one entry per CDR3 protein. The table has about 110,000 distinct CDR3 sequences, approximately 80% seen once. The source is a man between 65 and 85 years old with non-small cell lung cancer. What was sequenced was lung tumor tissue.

The CDR3 DNA sequence: TGTGCCATCAGCCACACAGGGGAGCCGATAAAACTGTTTTTT. Translating gives CAISHTGEPIKLFF. The chain uses TRBV6-6 and TRBJ1-4, with TRBD1 matching 7 bases. Per germline, CDR1 MNHNY and CDR2 SVGAGI (reference sequence). V lost 10 bases to trimming and J lost 10 bases; unmatched junction nucleotides: 15. This CDR3 spans 14 amino acids.